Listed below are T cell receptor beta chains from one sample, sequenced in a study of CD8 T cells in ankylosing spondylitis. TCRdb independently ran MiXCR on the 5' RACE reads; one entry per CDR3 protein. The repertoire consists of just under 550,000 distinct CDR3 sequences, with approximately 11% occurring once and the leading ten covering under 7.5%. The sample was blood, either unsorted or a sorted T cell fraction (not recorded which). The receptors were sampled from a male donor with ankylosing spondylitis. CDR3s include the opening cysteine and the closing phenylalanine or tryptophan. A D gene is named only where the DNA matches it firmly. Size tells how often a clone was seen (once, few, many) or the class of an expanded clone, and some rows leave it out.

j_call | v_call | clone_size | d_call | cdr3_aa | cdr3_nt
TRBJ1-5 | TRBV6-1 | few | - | CASSAETNSNQPQHF | TGTGCCAGCAGTGCGGAAACCAATAGCAATCAGCCCCAGCATTTT
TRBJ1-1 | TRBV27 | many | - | CASKSRTEAFF | TGTGCCAGCAAGTCGAGGACTGAAGCTTTCTTT
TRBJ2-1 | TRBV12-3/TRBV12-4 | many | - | CASSFPSNNEQFF | TGTGCCAGCAGTTTCCCTAGCAACAATGAGCAGTTCTTC
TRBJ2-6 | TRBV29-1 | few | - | CSVAGGSSGANVLTF | TGCAGCGTTGCAGGGGGGAGCTCTGGGGCCAACGTCCTGACTTTC
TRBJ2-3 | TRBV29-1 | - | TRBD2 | CSVGGSGGYTQYF | TGCAGCGTTGGAGGTAGCGGGGGTTATACGCAGTATTTT
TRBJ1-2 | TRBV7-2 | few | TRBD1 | CASSLATGGLGYGYTF | TGTGCCAGCAGCTTAGCGACAGGGGGGCTCGGTTATGGCTACACCTTC
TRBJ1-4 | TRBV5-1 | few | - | CASSLVSAGEKLFF | TGCGCCAGCAGCTTGGTCTCGGCGGGTGAAAAACTGTTTTTT
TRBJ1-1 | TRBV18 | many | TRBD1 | CASSSFAGGVNTEAFF | TGTGCCAGCTCATCATTCGCAGGGGGCGTCAACACTGAAGCTTTCTTT
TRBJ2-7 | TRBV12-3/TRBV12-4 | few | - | CASSFRGEQYF | TGTGCCAGCAGTTTCCGCGGCGAGCAGTACTTC
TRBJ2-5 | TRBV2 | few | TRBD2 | CASSERGGGGETQYF | TGTGCCAGCAGTGAACGCGGGGGCGGGGGGGAGACCCAGTACTTC
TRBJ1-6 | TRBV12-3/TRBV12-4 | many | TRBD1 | CASSGPTGPNSPLHF | TGTGCCAGCAGTGGACCGACAGGGCCAAATTCACCCCTCCACTTT
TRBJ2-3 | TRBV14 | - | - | CASSLRTTNPAADTQYF | TGTGCCAGCAGCCTTCGAACCACTAACCCTGCTGCCGATACGCAGTATTTT
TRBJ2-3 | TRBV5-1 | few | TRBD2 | CASSHREGRPDTQYF | TGCGCCAGCAGCCACCGGGAGGGCCGGCCAGATACGCAGTATTTT
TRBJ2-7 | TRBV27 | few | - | CASSLFPYPGSYEQYF | TGTGCCAGCAGTTTATTCCCTTATCCGGGCTCCTACGAGCAGTACTTC
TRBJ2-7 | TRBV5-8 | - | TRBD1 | CASSRTGPYEQYF | TGTGCCAGCAGTCGGACAGGACCCTACGAGCAGTACTTC
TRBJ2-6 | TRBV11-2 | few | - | CASSVDRANVLTF | TGTGCCAGCAGCGTAGATAGGGCCAACGTCCTGACTTTC
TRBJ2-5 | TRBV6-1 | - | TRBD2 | CASSEGFKRGRGETQYF | TGTGCCAGCAGTGAAGGATTTAAGCGGGGGAGGGGAGAGACCCAGTACTTC
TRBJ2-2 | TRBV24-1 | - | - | CATSVEATPNTGELFF | TGTGCCACCAGTGTTGAAGCAACTCCGAACACCGGGGAGCTGTTTTTT
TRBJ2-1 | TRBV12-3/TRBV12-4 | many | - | CASRLTGDNEQFF | TGTGCCAGCAGACTTACAGGAGACAATGAGCAGTTCTTC
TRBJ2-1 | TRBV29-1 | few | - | CSANSGRSSYNEQFF | TGCAGCGCAAACTCGGGACGAAGCTCCTACAATGAGCAGTTCTTC
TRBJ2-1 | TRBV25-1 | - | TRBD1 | CASSGTGRYNEQFF | TGTGCCAGCAGTGGGACAGGGCGCTACAATGAGCAGTTCTTC
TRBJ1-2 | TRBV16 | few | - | CASSQSQLRGGYTF | TGTGCCAGCAGCCAATCTCAATTGAGGGGAGGCTACACCTTC
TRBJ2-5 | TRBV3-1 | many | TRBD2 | CASSQLAGAGWETQYF | TGTGCCAGCAGCCAGTTAGCGGGAGCAGGATGGGAGACCCAGTACTTC
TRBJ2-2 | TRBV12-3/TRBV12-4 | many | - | CASSLGSRNGGELFF | TGTGCCAGCAGTTTAGGCAGTAGGAATGGCGGGGAGCTGTTTTTT
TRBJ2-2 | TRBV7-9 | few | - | CASSLPRTGELFF | TGTGCCAGCAGCTTACCCCGCACCGGGGAGCTGTTTTTT
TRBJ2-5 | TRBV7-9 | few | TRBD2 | CASNSGRAETQYF | TGTGCCAGCAATAGCGGGAGGGCAGAGACCCAGTACTTC
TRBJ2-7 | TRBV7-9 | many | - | CASSLSQGPYEQYF | TGTGCCAGCAGCTTGTCTCAGGGGCCCTACGAGCAGTACTTC
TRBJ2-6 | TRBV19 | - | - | CASSTGNSGANVLTF | TGTGCCAGTAGTACGGGGAACTCTGGGGCCAACGTCCTGACTTTC
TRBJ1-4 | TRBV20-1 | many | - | CSAREAGTLNEKLFF | TGCAGTGCTAGAGAGGCAGGGACTCTTAATGAAAAACTGTTTTTT
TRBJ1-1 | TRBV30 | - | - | CAVKGHGNTEAFF | TGTGCCGTAAAGGGACACGGGAACACTGAAGCTTTCTTT
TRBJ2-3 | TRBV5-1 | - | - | CASSFTPGPQSTDTQYF | TGCGCCAGCAGCTTTACCCCAGGACCTCAAAGCACAGATACGCAGTATTTT
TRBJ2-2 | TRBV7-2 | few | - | CASSLGFRGSDTGELFF | TGTGCCAGCAGCTTAGGGTTCAGGGGATCGGACACCGGGGAGCTGTTTTTT
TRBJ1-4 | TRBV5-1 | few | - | CASSLAPGGGEKLFF | TGCGCCAGCAGCTTGGCCCCCGGGGGTGGCGAAAAACTGTTTTTT
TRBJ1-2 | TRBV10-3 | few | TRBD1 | CAISESGQGNYGYTF | TGTGCCATCAGTGAGTCAGGACAGGGGAACTATGGCTACACCTTC
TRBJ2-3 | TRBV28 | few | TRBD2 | CASSPYSTRGYSTDTQYF | TGTGCCAGCAGTCCCTATTCGACGCGGGGGTATAGCACAGATACGCAGTATTTT
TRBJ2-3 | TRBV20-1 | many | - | CSARDPPPWGYTDTQYF | TGCAGTGCTAGAGATCCGCCCCCGTGGGGGTACACAGATACGCAGTATTTT